This TCR beta chain was captured in a study of cytomegalovirus exposure and HLA in healthy donors. The PCR was carried out with 60 Vbeta primers and 13 Jbeta primers. Produced via immunoSEQ multiplex PCR; TCRdb's table is partial and in-frame only. The repertoire consists of 100,000 or so clones, with around 80% occurring once and the leading ten covering 6.5% to 7%. Regarding this clone: Its antigen is undetermined.

Germline CDR1 is KGHSH and CDR2 is LQKENI. There are 14 residues in the CDR3. Trimming shortened V by 0 bases and J by 2 bases, and 8 bases separated the two germline ends. Study-level points and caveats: Several top significant clusters appeared, in a later analysis, to be linked to common viral pathogens. Analysis performed later showed TCR beta chains linked to HLA being more clonally expanded than equally common others. Evidence from a later analysis indicated that most CMV-associated TCR beta chains looked HLA-restricted.

J is TRBJ2-7 and V is TRBV18; D not resolved. This receptor was identified in a man aged 30 to 39 in good health and CMV-seropositive. The sequenced material came from PBMCs. The CDR3 nucleotides are TGTGCCAGCTCACCACCTAGTTCCCCCTACGAGCAGTACTTC. Protein: CASSPPSSPYEQYF. The variable domain in full, completed from reference TRBV18 and TRBJ2-7, reads NAGVMQNPRHLVRRRGQEARLRCSPMKGHSHVYWYRQLPEEGLKFMVYLQKENIIDESGMPKERFSAEFPKEGPSILRIQQVVRGDSAAYFCASSPPSSPYEQYFGPGTRLTVT.